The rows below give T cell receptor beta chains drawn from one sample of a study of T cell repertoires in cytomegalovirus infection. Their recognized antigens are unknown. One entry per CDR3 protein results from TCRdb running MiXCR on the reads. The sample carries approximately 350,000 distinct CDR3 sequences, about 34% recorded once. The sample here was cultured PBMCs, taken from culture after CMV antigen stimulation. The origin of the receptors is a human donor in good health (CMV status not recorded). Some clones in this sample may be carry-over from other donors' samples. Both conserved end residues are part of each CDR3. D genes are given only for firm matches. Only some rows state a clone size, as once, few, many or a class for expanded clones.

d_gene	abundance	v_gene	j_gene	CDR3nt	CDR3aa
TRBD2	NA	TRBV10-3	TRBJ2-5	TGTGCCATCAGTCGGACTAGCGGGAGAGAGACCCAGTACTTC	CAISRTSGRETQYF
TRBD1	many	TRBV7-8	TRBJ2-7	TGTGCCAGCAGTCAAACCGGGACAGGGGGCGGCGAGCAGTACTTC	CASSQTGTGGGEQYF
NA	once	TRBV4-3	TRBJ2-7	TGCGCCAGCAGCCAAGATCCGGGCCCTTACGAGCAGTACTTC	CASSQDPGPYEQYF
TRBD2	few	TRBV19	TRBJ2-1	TGTGCCAGTAGTAATAGCGGGAGAAGCTCCTACAATGAGCAGTTCTTC	CASSNSGRSSYNEQFF
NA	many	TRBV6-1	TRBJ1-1	TGTGCCAGCACCGTTCCGGGAGAGAACACTGAAGCTTTCTTT	CASTVPGENTEAFF
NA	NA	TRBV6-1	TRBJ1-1	TGTGCCAGCAGCCGGAGGGACACTGAAGCTTTCTTT	CASSRRDTEAFF
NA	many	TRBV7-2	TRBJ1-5	TGTGCCAGCAGCCCTGGCGCTCACCGACTAGAGGCCTATAGCAATCAGCCCCAGCATTTT	CASSPGAHRLEAYSNQPQHF
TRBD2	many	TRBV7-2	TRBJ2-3	TGTGCCAGCAGCACCGGACTAGCGGGGGCGGATACGCAGTATTTT	CASSTGLAGADTQYF
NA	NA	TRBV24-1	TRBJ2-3	TGTGCCACCAGTGACCGATCTAAGACTCCAAATCTAGATACGCAGTATTTT	CATSDRSKTPNLDTQYF
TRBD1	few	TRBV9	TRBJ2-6	TGTGCCAGCAGCCCTCGACAGGGGTTAGCCTCTGGGGCCAACGTCCTGACTTTC	CASSPRQGLASGANVLTF
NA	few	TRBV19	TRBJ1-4	TGTGCCAGTACTACCCCGGGACCCATAATGAACAATGAAAAACTGTTTTTT	CASTTPGPIMNNEKLFF
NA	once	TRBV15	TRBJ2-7	TGTGCCACCAGCAGAGATGGAACAGGCTACTACGAGCAGTACTTC	CATSRDGTGYYEQYF
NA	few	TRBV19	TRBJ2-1	TGTGCCACCCTTAAGGGGGGGGTTTCTTCTACCTACAATGAGCAGTTCTTC	CATLKGGVSSTYNEQFF
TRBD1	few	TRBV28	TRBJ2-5	TGTGCCAGCACCCAGGACAGGGGCAACGCTGAAGAGACCCAGTACTTC	CASTQDRGNAEETQYF
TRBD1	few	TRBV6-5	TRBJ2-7	TGTGCCAGCAGTTACTTGTCGGGACAGGCCTACGAGCAGTACTTC	CASSYLSGQAYEQYF
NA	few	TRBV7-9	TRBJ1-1	TGTGCCAGCAGCTTAGTTTTAGGGGTTGGAGCTTTCTTT	CASSLVLGVGAFF
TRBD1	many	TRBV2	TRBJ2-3	TGTGCCAGCAGACCCAAGCCGGGACAGGGAGGGAATACGCAGTATTTT	CASRPKPGQGGNTQYF
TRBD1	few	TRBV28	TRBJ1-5	TGTGCCAGCAGCACCGACAGGGCGGTAGGGCAGCCCCAGCATTTT	CASSTDRAVGQPQHF
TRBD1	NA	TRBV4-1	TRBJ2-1	TGCGCCAGCAGCCAACTCCGGGACAGGACATACAATGAGCAGTTCTTC	CASSQLRDRTYNEQFF
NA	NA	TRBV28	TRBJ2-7	TGTGCCAGCAGCCCCGACGGACGTACAAGCGACAACTCCTACGAGCAGTACTTC	CASSPDGRTSDNSYEQYF
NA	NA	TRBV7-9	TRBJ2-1	TGTGCCAGCAGCCCCATGGATGAGCAGTTCTTC	CASSPMDEQFF
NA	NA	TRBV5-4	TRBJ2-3	TGTGCCAGCAGCCTGAAAGGGACCTCAGATACGCAGTATTTT	CASSLKGTSDTQYF
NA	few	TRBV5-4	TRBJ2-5	TGTGCCAGCAGGCCCTCCGGACTCCAAGAGACCCAGTACTTC	CASRPSGLQETQYF
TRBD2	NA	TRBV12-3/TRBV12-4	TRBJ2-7	TGTGCCAGCAGTCCTCGACTAGCGGGGAACTCCTACGAGCAGTACTTC	CASSPRLAGNSYEQYF
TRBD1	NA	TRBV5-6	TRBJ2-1	TGTGCCAGCAGCCCAGGACAGGGTACGCAGTTCTTC	CASSPGQGTQFF
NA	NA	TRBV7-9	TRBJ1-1	TGTGCCAGCAGCTTAGCACGACAGAACCTGTTGGCTGAAGCTTTCTTT	CASSLARQNLLAEAFF
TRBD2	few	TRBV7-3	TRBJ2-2	TGTGCCAGCAGCAAATTAGCGGGAGCCGTCGGGGAGCTGTTTTTT	CASSKLAGAVGELFF
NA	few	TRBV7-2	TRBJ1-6	TGTGCCAGCAGCTTTATATCTCATAATTCACCCCTCCACTTT	CASSFISHNSPLHF
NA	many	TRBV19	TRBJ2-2	TGTGCCAGTAGTATGAACAGGGCCCACACCGGGGAGCTGTTTTTT	CASSMNRAHTGELFF
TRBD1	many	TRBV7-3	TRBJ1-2	TGTGCCAGCAGCTCCCAACCGACAGGGGATGGCTACACCTTC	CASSSQPTGDGYTF
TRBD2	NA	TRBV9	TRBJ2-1	TGTGCCAGCAGCTCCGGGACTAGCGGGACGAATGAGCAGTTCTTC	CASSSGTSGTNEQFF
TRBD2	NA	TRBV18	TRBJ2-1	TGTGCCAGCTCAACGACTAGCGGGGAATACAATGAGCAGTTCTTC	CASSTTSGEYNEQFF
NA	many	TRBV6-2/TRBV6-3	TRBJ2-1	TGTGCCAGCAGTTACTCGATGGGGGGCGGGATCGATGAGCAGTTCTTC	CASSYSMGGGIDEQFF
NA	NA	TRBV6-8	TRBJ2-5	TGTGCCAGCAGTGCCAGATTCGGGGAGACCCAGTACTTC	CASSARFGETQYF